These 11 T cell receptor beta chains were all obtained from the same sample, sequenced in a study of shared clonotypes between healthy human individuals. TCRdb keeps only in-frame clones here, not all; method: immunoSEQ multiplex PCR. The sample carries 2,500,000 or so clones, over 85% recorded once. The sequencing input was naive CD4+ T cells from PBMCs. Subset in this sample: CD45RA+ positively selected. All receptors derive from a man younger than 35 in good health. Some clones in this sample may be carry-over from other donors' samples.

The V and J genes are TRBV7-8 and TRBJ1-1, with D possibly being TRBD1 (6 bases). This CDR3 contains 14 residues. Germline loops: CDR1 SGHVS, CDR2 FQNEAQ. Trimming took 6 bases from V and 1 from J, leaving 12 bases between them. The DNA for the CDR3 is TGTGCCAGCAGAGTGAACAGGGAGAACACTGAAGCTTTCTTT. Amino acid sequence: CASRVNRENTEAFF.

The rearrangement links TRBV18 to TRBJ2-7; tentative D call: TRBD1 (6 bases). This CDR3 has 14 residues. Per germline, CDR1 KGHSH and CDR2 LQKENI. V lost 1 base and J 2 bases, leaving 9 bases between the germline ends. This CDR3 is CASSPQGEAYEQYF. The CDR3 DNA reads TGTGCCAGCTCACCACAGGGGGAAGCCTACGAGCAGTACTTC.

The chain employs TRBV11-1 and TRBJ2-7; D remains unclear. V was cut by 6 bases and J by 3 bases, with 18 bases left in between. Germline V gene lookup returns CDR1 SGHAT and CDR2 FQDESV (reference sequence). The length of the CDR3 is 15 residues. The CDR3 bases are TGTGCCAGCAGTCAGGAATATAGCCGACACTACGAGCAGTACTTC. Encoded protein: CASSQEYSRHYEQYF.

The chain has TRBV27 and TRBJ2-2; no clear D gene. CDR1 MNHEY and CDR2 SMNVEV come from the germline V gene (reference sequence). V was clipped by 5 bases and J by 4 bases, with 14 bases between them. The CDR3 runs to 15 residues. CDR3 loop: CASSHRTVPTGELFF. The CDR3 nucleotides are TGTGCCAGCAGTCATCGGACCGTCCCCACCGGGGAGCTGTTTTTT.

This clone was seen once. The chain couples TRBV14 to TRBJ1-2; D unclear. The CDR3 length is 14 residues. The germline V gene has CDR1 SGHDN and CDR2 FVKESK. V lost 0 bases to trimming and J lost 6 bases, with 11 bases between them. In nucleotides, the CDR3 is TGTGCCAGCAGCCAAGATTTTATCGGGGATGGCTACACCTTC. The encoded protein is CASSQDFIGDGYTF.

The chain joins TRBV28 to TRBJ1-2; D not certain. Trimming took off 9 bases at V and 4 bases at J, with 9 bases between the two ends. The germline gives CDR1 MDHEN, CDR2 SYDVKM. CDR3 size: 11 residues. DNA of the CDR3: TGTGCCAGTGCCGACCTCTATGGCTACACCTTC. As protein: CASADLYGYTF.

V is TRBV7-9 and J is TRBJ1-2; D is undetermined. Trimming took off 3 bases at V and 7 bases at J, with 15 bases between the two ends. CDR1 and CDR2 (germline): SEHNR, FQNEAQ (reference sequence). The CDR3 spans 14 residues. The CDR3 sequence is CASSLMGYSGGYTF. The CDR3 DNA sequence: TGTGCCAGCAGCTTGATGGGTTATTCGGGTGGCTACACCTTC.

The chain joins TRBV7-6 to TRBJ1-1; D is possibly TRBD1 (5 bases). CDR3 length: 17 residues. V was clipped by 4 bases and J by 4 bases, with 22 bases between them. Germline CDR1 is SGHVS and CDR2 is FNYEAQ. The CDR3: CASSSQAGSTVATEAFF. The DNA for the CDR3 is TGTGCCAGCAGCTCACAGGCGGGGTCGACTGTGGCCACTGAAGCTTTCTTT.

V and J are TRBV10-3 and TRBJ2-1; D unresolved. This CDR3 spans 10 amino acids. Germline V gene data show CDR1 as ENHRY and CDR2 as SYGVKD. Trimming took 8 bases from V and 10 from J, leaving 9 bases between them. This CDR3 is CAISDGEQFF. For the CDR3, the DNA is TGTGCCATCTCCGACGGGGAGCAGTTCTTC.

Details on this clone: Other DNA sequences in this specimen translate into the identical CDR3. CDR3 amino acids: CASSSSGTGTYEQYF. For the CDR3, the DNA is TGTGCCAGCAGCTCATCCGGGACAGGGACCTACGAGCAGTACTTC. The V call is TRBV28, the J call TRBJ2-7; 9 bases align to TRBD1. The CDR3 consists of 15 residues. V shed 6 bases and J 2 bases; nucleotides not matched to a gene: 8. Germline-derived CDR1 and CDR2 are MDHEN and SYDVKM.

The chain employs TRBV7-9 and TRBJ2-1, with 7 bases fitting TRBD2. This CDR3 comprises 13 residues. The germline V gene encodes CDR1 SEHNR and CDR2 FQNEAQ (reference sequence). Trimming at V came to 2 bases and at J to 7 bases, leaving 2 bases not matched to a gene. In nucleotides, the CDR3 is TGTGCCAGCAGCTTAAACGGGGGGAATGAGCAGTTCTTC. This encodes CASSLNGGNEQFF.